This paragraph reports one T cell receptor (beta chain). Its antigen is as yet unknown. This sample was taken from a study of identifying expanded T cells in peripheral blood. Study observations and caveats: Technical replicates showed around 1.2 changed clones; approximately two weeks roughly 16; four weeks 19. Two-week clone count variance significantly increased as total template count grew.

Measured with immunoSEQ multiplex PCR; TCRdb has only the in-frame clones, and not every one. Of approximately 63,000 clones listed, about 90% are singletons. Trimming pared 4 bases from V and 9 bases from J, leaving 11 bases between. The CDR3 is 12 amino acids. Germline V CDR1 and CDR2: SGHKS, YYEKEE (reference sequence). Healthy donors had no documented immune events, such as infections, while sampled. The V gene is TRBV5-5, the J gene TRBJ2-1; perhaps TRBD1 as D (5 bases). This TCR was sampled from a person aged 18-69 years in good health. The sequencing sample was made of blood. The CDR3 nucleotides are TGTGCCAGCAGCCTCAGGGCGAGTGAGCAGTTCTTC. Its translation: CASSLRASEQFF.